This T cell receptor beta chain is from a study of cytomegalovirus exposure and HLA in healthy donors. PCR primers comprised 60 Vbeta and 13 Jbeta primers. Assay used: immunoSEQ multiplex PCR; TCRdb lists only in-frame clones, some missing. The sample carries about 220,000 clones, 70% to 80% recorded once. Germline loops: CDR1 SGDLS, CDR2 YYNGEE. The germline V and J ends were trimmed by 0 bases and 2 bases, with 8 bases remaining between them. The CDR3 is 14 residues long. This TCR was sampled from a woman aged 25 to 39 in good health and CMV-seronegative. The gene calls are TRBV9 and TRBJ1-2; D not resolved. Sequencing used PBMCs. CDR3 in amino acids: CASSVDEGNYGYTF. The CDR3 DNA reads TGTGCCAGCAGCGTAGATGAGGGCAACTATGGCTACACCTTC.